These 25 T cell receptor beta chains were sequenced from one sample in a study of beta chain features in type 1 diabetes. Regarding the study as a whole: Type 1 diabetes patients showed a moderate but significant shortening of TCRB CDR3s in all four CD4+ subsets.

The antigens for these receptors are not known. The entirety of the isolated RNA underwent reverse transcription, so expressed TCRB transcripts were sequenced. TCRdb's table, derived via immunoSEQ multiplex PCR, lists solely in-frame clones and lacks some. The sample lists 200,000 to 300,000 clones, approximately 13% occurring once. The specimen sequenced was naive CD4+ T cells from blood. The source is a man younger than 40 with type 1 diabetes.

The CDR3: CASSPSGTAYNEQFF. DNA of the CDR3: TGTGCCAGCTCACCATCTGGGACAGCCTACAATGAGCAGTTCTTC. The chain employs TRBV18 and TRBJ2-1; 7 positions agree with TRBD1. Unmatched junction bases numbered 3, after V lost 2 bases and J lost 2 bases. The CDR3 consists of 15 residues. Per the germline V gene, CDR1 is KGHSH and CDR2 is LQKENI.

This clone was detected a few times. V gene TRBV25-1 combines with J gene TRBJ1-2; D perhaps matches TRBD1 (6 bases). The CDR3 consists of 14 residues. Germline loops: CDR1 MGHDK, CDR2 SYGVNS. Trimming stripped 3 bases from V and 10 bases from J, with 18 bases between. CDR3 residues: CASSDLTGHYNYTF. The DNA of the CDR3 is TGTGCCAGCAGTGACCTGACGGGACACTATAACTACACCTTC.

The CDR3: CAIKGTSEVNEQFF. The CDR3 region has the DNA TGTGCCATCAAGGGGACTTCCGAGGTCAATGAGCAGTTCTTC. The V call is TRBV10-3, the J call TRBJ2-1; perhaps TRBD2 as D (6 bases). CDR1 is ENHRY, CDR2 SYGVKD, per germline. This CDR3 has 14 amino acids. Between the trimmed V and J ends, which lost 7 bases and 6 bases, there was a span of 16 bases.

This clone was seen more than once but under ten times. This rearrangement joins TRBV5-1 to TRBJ1-1; D ambiguous. Germline CDR1 and CDR2: SGHRS and YFSETQ. CDR3 length: 15 residues. V lost 0 bases to trimming and J lost 1 base, with 10 bases between them. The CDR3 region has the DNA TGCGCCAGCAGCTTGGCCGCCCGCGCGAACACTGAAGCTTTCTTT. Its translation is CASSLAARANTEAFF.

This clone was picked up a small number of times. The chain combines TRBV7-8 with TRBJ1-4; possibly TRBD1 for D (6 bases). V was pared by 4 bases and J by 0 bases, with 12 bases between. The CDR3 spans 16 residues. The germline gives CDR1 SGHVS, CDR2 FQNEAQ. Here the CDR3 DNA reads TGTGCCAGCAGCTACGGGGGGACACCAACTAATGAAAAACTGTTTTTT. This gives the protein CASSYGGTPTNEKLFF.

This clone was picked up a small number of times. V gene TRBV7-9 combines with J gene TRBJ2-7; D is ambiguous. Per germline, CDR1 SEHNR and CDR2 FQNEAQ (reference sequence). V was shortened by 5 bases and J by 7 bases, with 12 bases between the two germline ends. The length of the CDR3 is 12 residues. CDR3 DNA sequence: TGTGCCAGCAGCCGGTCGGGTGAAGAGCAGTACTTC. It yields the protein CASSRSGEEQYF. The full variable domain, completed using reference TRBV7-9 and TRBJ2-7, is DTGVSQNPRHKITKRGQNVTFRCDPISEHNRLYWYRQTLGQGPEFLTYFQNEAQLEKSRLLSDRFSAERPKGSFSTLEIQRTEQGDSAMYLCASSRSGEEQYFGPGTRLTVT.

This clone appeared a few times. The rearrangement joins TRBV7-2 to TRBJ1-6, with 8 bases identical to TRBD1. The germline gives CDR1 SGHTA, CDR2 FQGNSA. There are 17 residues in the CDR3. V was clipped by 6 bases and J by 10 bases; unmatched bases: 17. The CDR3 nucleotides read TGTGCCAGCAGACAAAGGAGGGTAGGGACAGGCGGATCACCCCTCCACTTT. Translating gives CASRQRRVGTGGSPLHF. The full variable domain, in which reference TRBV7-2 and TRBJ1-6 provide the parts outside the CDR3, is GAGVSQSPSNKVTEKGKDVELRCDPISGHTALYWYRQSLGQGLEFLIYFQGNSAPDKSGLPSDRFSAERTGGSVSTLTIQRTQQEDSAVYLCASRQRRVGTGGSPLHFGNGTRLTVT.

This clone has only a few counts. V is TRBV4-1 and J is TRBJ1-1, with D maybe TRBD1 (5 bases). CDR3 length equals 14 residues. V dropped 3 bases and J dropped 0 bases, with 8 bases sitting between them. Germline CDR1 MGHRA, CDR2 YSYEKL. The CDR3 sequence: CASSHDSMNTEAFF. The DNA of the CDR3 is TGCGCCAGCAGCCACGACAGTATGAACACTGAAGCTTTCTTT.

Points on this clone: Other DNA sequences in the same sample also yield this CDR3. This sequence joins TRBV30 and TRBJ1-5, with a weak D call TRBD1 (5 bases). There are 13 residues in the CDR3. The V end was cut by 0 bases, the J end by 5 bases, with 8 bases between. Germline V gene data show CDR1 as GTSNPN and CDR2 as SVGIG (reference sequence). The CDR3 DNA follows: TGTGCCTGGAGTGTAGGAGGGGATCAGCCCCAGCATTTT. Translated, it gives CAWSVGGDQPQHF.

This clone was detected a few times. V is TRBV5-1 and J is TRBJ1-2, with 7 bases that match TRBD1. The CDR3 totals 16 residues. With V trimmed by 1 base and J by 5 bases, 11 bases remained unmatched. Germline V gives CDR1 SGHRS, CDR2 YFSETQ. CDR3 in amino acids: CASSLLERGPSYGYTF. In nucleotides, the CDR3 is TGCGCCAGCAGCTTGTTAGAGAGGGGGCCGAGTTATGGCTACACCTTC.

This clone was seen only a few times. The CDR3 here is CASSLWERDYGYTF. In DNA form, the CDR3 reads TGTGCCAGCAGCTTGTGGGAGCGGGACTATGGCTACACCTTC. The rearrangement joins TRBV5-4 to TRBJ1-2; D remains ambiguous. Trimming pared 1 base from V and 3 bases from J, leaving 10 bases between. This CDR3 is 14 amino acids long. Germline V CDR1 and CDR2: SGHNT, YYREEE (reference sequence).

The table lists this clone with a few counts. The chain is built from TRBV5-1 and TRBJ2-5; a possible D gene is TRBD1 (5 bases). Looked up from germline, CDR1 is SGHRS and CDR2 is YFSETQ. Trimming stripped 0 bases from V and 2 bases from J, with 8 bases between. CDR3 length equals 14 residues. CDR3 in amino acids: CASSLVRDQETQYF. The CDR3 DNA sequence: TGCGCCAGCAGCTTGGTCAGGGATCAAGAGACCCAGTACTTC.

The chain uses TRBV2 and TRBJ1-5, with a weak D call TRBD1 (5 bases). Germline V CDR1 and CDR2: SNHLY, FYNNEI. This CDR3 has 13 amino acids. V was trimmed by 2 bases and J by 6 bases, leaving 8 bases between them. The CDR3 DNA is TGTGCCAGCAGTGAACGGGGGTCTCAGCCCCAGCATTTT. It codes for CASSERGSQPQHF.

This clone was picked up a small number of times. The chain has TRBV19 and TRBJ2-5; 7 bases match TRBD2. V shed 6 bases and J 2 bases; nucleotides not matched to a gene: 3. The CDR3 extends over 13 amino acids. Germline CDR1 LNHDA, CDR2 SQIVND (reference sequence). CDR3 region: CASRSGTQETQYF. In DNA form, the CDR3 reads TGTGCCAGTAGAAGCGGGACTCAAGAGACCCAGTACTTC. The full variable domain, its missing parts supplied by reference TRBV19 and TRBJ2-5, is DGGITQSPKYLFRKEGQNVTLSCEQNLNHDAMYWYRQDPGQGLRLIYYSQIVNDFQKGDIAEGYSVSREKKESFPLTVTSAQKNPTAFYLCASRSGTQETQYFGPGTRLLVL.

This clone was counted only a few times. The chain combines TRBV25-1 with TRBJ1-1; no definite D call. Germline values: CDR1 MGHDK, CDR2 SYGVNS. The CDR3 is 13 amino acids. Trimming stripped 6 bases from V and 3 bases from J, with 11 bases between. The CDR3 loop is CASRRVLDTEAFF. As DNA, the CDR3 is TGTGCCAGCAGGAGGGTGTTGGACACTGAAGCTTTCTTT.

This clone came up a few times. This sequence joins TRBV9 and TRBJ1-2, with 9 nucleotides matching TRBD1. CDR3 length equals 16 residues. Germline assignment: CDR1 SGDLS and CDR2 YYNGEE. Germline trimming cut 4 bases from V and 8 bases from J; bases unmatched to any gene: 15. The CDR3 sequence is CASSPSPGQGAGGYTF. The CDR3 DNA sequence: TGTGCCAGCAGCCCATCTCCGGGACAGGGCGCCGGCGGCTACACCTTC.

This rearrangement joins TRBV5-1 to TRBJ2-2, with 9 bases that match TRBD1. The junction had 8 bases not matched to a gene; V was cut back by 4 bases and J by 4 bases. The CDR3 extends over 16 amino acids. Germline loops: CDR1 SGHRS, CDR2 YFSETQ. Written as DNA, the CDR3 is TGCGCCAGCAGCCCAGGGGACAGGGCCCCCACCGGGGAGCTGTTTTTT. Translating it yields CASSPGDRAPTGELFF.

This clone was recorded a few times. CDR3 sequence reads: CASRETLLETQYF. The CDR3 DNA follows: TGTGCCTCAAGGGAGACCCTTTTAGAGACCCAGTACTTC. The V call is TRBV19, the J call TRBJ2-5, with D possibly matching TRBD2 (5 bases). Trimming removed 11 bases from V and 4 bases from J, with 17 bases in between. This CDR3 contains 13 residues. The V gene's germline CDR1 is LNHDA and CDR2 SQIVND (reference sequence).

The table lists this clone with a few counts. The gene calls are TRBV7-9 and TRBJ1-2; 7 positions agree with TRBD1. Germline-derived CDR1 and CDR2 are SEHNR and FQNEAQ (reference sequence). The CDR3 has 14 amino acids. With 5 bases clipped from V and 4 bases from J, the junction kept 7 bases outside the gene matches. The CDR3 nucleotides are TGTGCCAGCAGCCCCCGACAGGGAAGCTATGGCTACACCTTC. It specifies CASSPRQGSYGYTF. The whole variable domain, filled in from reference TRBV7-9 and TRBJ1-2, reads DTGVSQNPRHKITKRGQNVTFRCDPISEHNRLYWYRQTLGQGPEFLTYFQNEAQLEKSRLLSDRFSAERPKGSFSTLEIQRTEQGDSAMYLCASSPRQGSYGYTFGSGTRLTVV.

The chain recombines TRBV29-1 with TRBJ2-3; TRBD2 aligns across 7 bases. Trimming removed 7 bases from V and 4 bases from J; junction bases left unmatched: 5. The CDR3 totals 12 residues. The germline CDR1 and CDR2 sequences are SQVTM and ANQGSEA. The CDR3 coding sequence is TGCAGCGCGAGGGAGGGCGCAGATACGCAGTATTTT. Translating gives CSAREGADTQYF.

This chain connects TRBV6-1 to TRBJ2-1, with 7 nucleotides matching TRBD1. The V gene end was trimmed by 6 bases and the J gene end by 3 bases; junction bases not matched to a gene: 5. This CDR3 contains 14 residues. CDR1 and CDR2 (germline): MNHNS, SASEGT. The CDR3 protein is CASSLTGDYNEQFF. CDR3 coding DNA: TGTGCCAGCAGCCTTACAGGGGACTACAATGAGCAGTTCTTC.

V is TRBV11-2 and J is TRBJ1-4; D ambiguous. The CDR3 contains 16 residues. V was shortened by 3 bases and J by 6 bases, with 17 bases between the two germline ends. The germline V gene has CDR1 SGHAT and CDR2 FQNNGV. The chain's CDR3 is CASSFTAGKFYEKLFF. Here the CDR3 DNA reads TGTGCCAGCAGCTTTACGGCGGGGAAGTTTTATGAAAAACTGTTTTTT. Supplemented by reference TRBV11-2 and TRBJ1-4, the full variable domain reads EAGVAQSPRYKIIEKRQSVAFWCNPISGHATLYWYQQILGQGPKLLIQFQNNGVVDDSQLPKDRFSAERLKGVDSTLKIQPAKLEDSAVYLCASSFTAGKFYEKLFFGSGTQLSVL.

This clone was counted a few times. V gene TRBV25-1 combines with J gene TRBJ1-1, with 10 bases lining up with TRBD1. The ends lost 2 bases at V and 11 bases at J; junction bases unmatched: 11. This CDR3 comprises 15 residues. Germline V lookup: CDR1 MGHDK, CDR2 SYGVNS. The DNA of the CDR3 is TGTGCCAGCAGTGAACACCTCGGGACAGGGGAGTTGGCTTTCTTT. Encoded protein: CASSEHLGTGELAFF.

This clone came up a few times. This chain uses TRBV7-9 with TRBJ1-1; no firm D call. V lost 10 bases, J lost 1 base, and 16 bases lay in between. This CDR3 is 14 amino acids long. The germline CDR1 and CDR2 sequences are SEHNR and FQNEAQ (reference sequence). The CDR3 coding sequence is TGTGCCACCGCTCCTCTTACTACGAACACTGAAGCTTTCTTT. This gives the protein CATAPLTTNTEAFF.

The table lists this clone with a few counts. The chain links TRBV11-2 to TRBJ2-1, with 9 bases lining up with TRBD1. Germline V lookup: CDR1 SGHAT, CDR2 FQNNGV. The CDR3 sequence is 13 residues long. V shed 4 bases and J 11 bases; nucleotides not matched to a gene: 6. CDR3 amino acids: CASSSGQGLKQFF. For the CDR3, the DNA is TGTGCCAGCAGCTCGGGACAGGGCTTGAAGCAGTTCTTC.